The 17 T cell receptor beta chains below all came from one sample that was sequenced in a study of cytomegalovirus exposure and HLA in healthy donors. The PCR ran on 60 Vbeta and 13 Jbeta primers. TCRdb's table, derived via immunoSEQ multiplex PCR, lists solely in-frame clones and lacks some. The sample lists about 160,000 clones; over 80% were seen once. What was sequenced was PBMCs. The source of these receptors is a young woman in good health and CMV-seronegative.

The chain recombines TRBV11-3 with TRBJ1-1; no firm D call. V dropped 5 bases and J dropped 10 bases, with 20 bases sitting between them. The CDR3 is 14 amino acids. The germline CDR1 and CDR2 sequences are SGHNT and YENEEA. The CDR3 DNA follows: TGTGCCAGCAGCCCCCGAGCGGAGCGAGTGGTAGCTTTCTTT. Residues: CASSPRAERVVAFF.

The chain uses TRBV2 and TRBJ2-7; 8 bases agree with TRBD2. Germline V gene sequence: CDR1 SNHLY, CDR2 FYNNEI. V was pared by 9 bases and J by 7 bases, with 14 bases of the junction left unmatched. This CDR3 is built from 14 residues. CDR3 DNA: TGTGCCAGTCCCCGGCTAGCGGGCTCGGGGGAGCAGTACTTC. Amino acids: CASPRLAGSGEQYF.

Details on this clone: Sequence at one end of the junction differs from germline and may be a read error. Different DNA sequences within this sample yield the same CDR3. The chain employs TRBV4-1 and TRBJ1-1; no clear D. The germline V gene has CDR1 MGHRA and CDR2 YSYEKL. There are 14 residues in the CDR3. CDR3 amino acids: CASSHGQENTEAFF. The CDR3 DNA reads as TGCGCCAGTAGCCACGGTCAGGAGAACACTGAAGCTTTCTTT.

The gene calls are TRBV28 and TRBJ1-1; D gene ambiguous. This CDR3 comprises 16 residues. Germline loops: CDR1 MDHEN, CDR2 SYDVKM. V was clipped by 2 bases and J by 0 bases, with 13 bases between them. The CDR3 DNA follows: TGTGCCAGCAGTTTACCGAGTAGCGTCCTGAACACTGAAGCTTTCTTT. It yields the protein CASSLPSSVLNTEAFF. The variable domain in full, completed from reference TRBV28 and TRBJ1-1, reads DVKVTQSSRYLVKRTGEKVFLECVQDMDHENMFWYRQDPGLGLRLIYFSYDVKMKEKGDIPEGYSVSREKKERFSLILESASTNQTSMYLCASSLPSSVLNTEAFFGQGTRLTVV.

This chain links TRBV7-8 with TRBJ2-2, with D perhaps matching TRBD2 (6 bases). This CDR3 has 13 amino acids. V lost 7 bases and J 6 bases, leaving 12 bases between the germline ends. Per germline, CDR1 SGHVS and CDR2 FQNEAQ. The CDR3 region is CASNGGGAGELFF. In DNA form, the CDR3 reads TGTGCCAGCAACGGAGGAGGGGCCGGGGAGCTGTTTTTT.

The V call is TRBV19, the J call TRBJ1-2; a weak D match, TRBD1 (5 bases). CDR1 and CDR2 from the germline V gene are LNHDA and SQIVND (reference sequence). The V end was cut by 5 bases, the J end by 1 base, with 29 bases between. This CDR3 is built from 20 residues. CDR3: CASSDGGWAANTPDNYGYTF. In nucleotides, the CDR3 is TGTGCCAGTAGTGACGGGGGATGGGCAGCTAATACCCCCGATAACTATGGCTACACCTTC.

The genes are TRBV5-5 and TRBJ1-2; tentative D call: TRBD1 (6 bases). Trimming took off 3 bases at V and 5 bases at J, with 14 bases between the two ends. The CDR3 extends over 14 amino acids. The germline CDR1 and CDR2 sequences are SGHKS and YYEKEE (reference sequence). CDR3 DNA: TGTGCCAGCAGCTCCCGGGACAAAAATTATGGCTACACCTTC. Translating gives CASSSRDKNYGYTF.

This rearrangement joins TRBV7-8 to TRBJ1-4; D remains ambiguous. In germline, CDR1 is SGHVS, CDR2 FQNEAQ. The V end was cut by 0 bases, the J end by 0 bases, with 11 bases between. The CDR3 length is 17 residues. In DNA, the CDR3 is TGTGCCAGCAGCTTAGCCGGGAGATACCCAACTAATGAAAAACTGTTTTTT. Its translation is CASSLAGRYPTNEKLFF.

The rearrangement links TRBV6-5 to TRBJ1-3, with a weak D call TRBD1 (5 bases). V lost 2 bases and J 4 bases, leaving 9 bases between the germline ends. The CDR3 extends over 14 amino acids. Per germline, CDR1 MNHEY and CDR2 SVGAGI. CDR3 sequence reads: CASSYGRAGNTIYF. For the CDR3, the DNA is TGTGCCAGCAGTTACGGCAGGGCAGGAAACACCATATATTTT.

The chain employs TRBV7-9 and TRBJ2-1; 9 bases match TRBD1. This CDR3 comprises 17 residues. V lost 2 bases to trimming and J lost 6 bases; unmatched junction nucleotides: 11. Germline assignment: CDR1 SEHNR and CDR2 FQNEAQ (reference sequence). Written as DNA, the CDR3 is TGTGCCAGCAGCTTAAAGGGACAGGGCATGAAATCCAATGAGCAGTTCTTC. Amino acid sequence: CASSLKGQGMKSNEQFF.

The V call is TRBV30, the J call TRBJ1-6; a weak D match, TRBD1 (5 bases). There are 13 residues in the CDR3. Trimming cost V 2 bases and J 5 bases, with 7 bases left between them. Looked up from germline, CDR1 is GTSNPN and CDR2 is SVGIG (reference sequence). The CDR3 spells CAWSMTDNSPLHF. In nucleotides, the CDR3 is TGTGCCTGGAGTATGACAGATAATTCACCCCTCCACTTT.

The chain links TRBV11-2 to TRBJ2-2, with TRBD1 matching 12 bases. V shed 5 bases and J 3 bases; nucleotides not matched to a gene: 4. This CDR3 contains 16 residues. CDR1 and CDR2 from the germline V gene are SGHAT and FQNNGV. Here the CDR3 DNA reads TGTGCCAGCAGCCCTGGGACAGGGGGCGACACCGGGGAGCTGTTTTTT. As protein: CASSPGTGGDTGELFF.

A single count supports this clone. The rearrangement uses TRBV7-9 and TRBJ2-5, with unresolved D. The DNA end is a closer match to TRBJ2-7, so the J assignment may be wrong. The CDR3 runs 13 residues. Per germline, CDR1 SEHNR and CDR2 FQNEAQ (reference sequence). The CDR3 DNA follows: TGTGCCAGCAGCAGTGCCGGTTCCTACGAGCAGTACTTC. Its protein is CASSSAGSYEQYF.

CDR3 sequence: CASTQDTAHQPQHF. In nucleotides, the CDR3 is TGTGCCAGCACCCAGGACACTGCTCATCAGCCCCAGCATTTT. The rearrangement links TRBV2 to TRBJ1-5; a possible D gene is TRBD1 (5 bases). CDR1 is SNHLY and CDR2 is FYNNEI in the germline V gene. The CDR3 contains 14 residues. Trimming shortened V by 7 bases and J by 5 bases, and 15 bases separated the two germline ends.

This clone was picked up a small number of times. V is TRBV12-5 and J is TRBJ1-1, with D possibly matching TRBD1 (6 bases). Trimming removed 0 bases at V and 1 base at J, with 12 bases between. CDR1 and CDR2 from the germline V gene are LGHNT and FRNRAP. The CDR3 totals 16 residues. CDR3 coding DNA: TGTGCTAGTGGTTTGGTACTAGGGACAACGAACACTGAAGCTTTCTTT. Amino acid sequence: CASGLVLGTTNTEAFF.

The chain uses TRBV5-5 and TRBJ2-7, with TRBD1 matching over 8 bases. The CDR3 loop spans 15 amino acids. V shed 7 bases, J shed 2 bases, and the junction held 11 bases outside the gene matches. Germline V gene sequence: CDR1 SGHKS, CDR2 YYEKEE (reference sequence). DNA of the CDR3: TGTGCCAGCGTCCCAGGGGGCGCAGGTCCCTACGAGCAGTACTTC. Its translation is CASVPGGAGPYEQYF.

This clone was seen once. The chain is built from TRBV6-5 and TRBJ2-3; 9 bases fit TRBD1. The CDR3 loop spans 14 amino acids. Per the germline V gene, CDR1 is MNHEY and CDR2 is SVGAGI. Trimming removed 6 bases from V and 4 bases from J; junction bases left unmatched: 5. This CDR3 is CASSYRDRADTQYF. The CDR3 bases are TGTGCCAGCAGCTACCGGGACAGGGCAGATACGCAGTATTTT.